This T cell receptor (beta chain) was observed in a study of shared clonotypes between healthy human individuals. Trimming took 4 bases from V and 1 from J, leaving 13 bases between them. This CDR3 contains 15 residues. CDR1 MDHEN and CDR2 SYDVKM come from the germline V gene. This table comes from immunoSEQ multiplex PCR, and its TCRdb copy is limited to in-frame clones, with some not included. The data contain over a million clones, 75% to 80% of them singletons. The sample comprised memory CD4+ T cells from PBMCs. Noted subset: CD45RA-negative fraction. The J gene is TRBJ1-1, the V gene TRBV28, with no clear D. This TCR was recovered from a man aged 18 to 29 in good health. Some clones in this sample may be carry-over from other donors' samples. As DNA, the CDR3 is TGTGCCAGCAGTTACCCGCGGGCGGAGAACACTGAAGCTTTCTTT. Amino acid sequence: CASSYPRAENTEAFF.